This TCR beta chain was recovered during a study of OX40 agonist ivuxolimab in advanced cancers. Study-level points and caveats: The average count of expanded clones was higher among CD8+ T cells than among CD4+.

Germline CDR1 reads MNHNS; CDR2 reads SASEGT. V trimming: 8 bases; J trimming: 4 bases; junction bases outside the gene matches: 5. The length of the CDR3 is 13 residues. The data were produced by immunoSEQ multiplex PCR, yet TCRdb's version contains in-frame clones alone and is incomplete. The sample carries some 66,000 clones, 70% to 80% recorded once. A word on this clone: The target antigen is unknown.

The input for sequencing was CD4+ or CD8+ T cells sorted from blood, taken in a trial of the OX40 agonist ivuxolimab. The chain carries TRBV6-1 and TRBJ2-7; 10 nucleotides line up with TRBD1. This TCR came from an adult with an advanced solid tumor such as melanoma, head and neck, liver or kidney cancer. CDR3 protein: CASERTGGYEQYF. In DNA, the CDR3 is TGTGCCAGCGAAAGGACAGGGGGTTACGAGCAGTACTTC.